Listed here are 12 T cell receptor beta chains from one sample, sequenced in a study of radiotherapy plus CTLA-4 blockade in lung cancer. TCRdb's table, derived via immunoSEQ multiplex PCR, lists solely in-frame clones and lacks some. The repertoire holds tens of thousands of clones, with roughly 80% as singletons. This material consisted of peripheral blood, taken from a patient treated with radiotherapy plus ipilimumab. These receptors were collected from a human donor with non-small cell lung cancer who had a complete response to radiotherapy plus ipilimumab.

This clone came up once. The chain carries TRBV12-5 and TRBJ1-2; D is unclear. The CDR3 has 15 amino acids. Per the germline V gene, CDR1 is LGHNT and CDR2 is FRNRAP. Trimming left V 6 bases short and J 3 bases short, with 17 bases between. This chain's CDR3 is CASGPPDQPYYGYTF. CDR3 nucleotides: TGTGCTAGTGGCCCCCCGGACCAGCCCTACTATGGCTACACCTTC. The full variable domain, its missing parts supplied by reference TRBV12-5 and TRBJ1-2, is DARVTQTPRHKVTEMGQEVTMRCQPILGHNTVFWYRQTMMQGLELLAYFRNRAPLDDSGMPKDRFSAEMPDATLATLKIQPSEPRDSAVYFCASGPPDQPYYGYTFGSGTRLTVV.

The rearrangement links TRBV10-1 to TRBJ1-4; tentatively, D is TRBD1 (5 bases). The germline CDR1 and CDR2 sequences are WNHNN and SYGVQD (reference sequence). V lost 9 bases to trimming and J lost 9 bases, with 14 bases between them. The CDR3 has 12 residues. The CDR3 is CARRGVGKKLFF. In DNA form, the CDR3 reads TGCGCCAGGAGGGGAGTTGGCAAAAAACTGTTTTTT.

This chain uses TRBV11-2 with TRBJ1-1; a possible D gene is TRBD1 (5 bases). Germline V gene sequence: CDR1 SGHAT, CDR2 FQNNGV. V was shortened by 3 bases and J by 0 bases, with 11 bases between the two germline ends. The CDR3 sequence is 15 residues long. The CDR3 spells CASSFSRDLNTEAFF. The CDR3 bases are TGTGCCAGCAGCTTCTCTCGGGACCTGAACACTGAAGCTTTCTTT. The full variable domain, with the rest looked up from reference TRBV11-2 and TRBJ1-1, is EAGVAQSPRYKIIEKRQSVAFWCNPISGHATLYWYQQILGQGPKLLIQFQNNGVVDDSQLPKDRFSAERLKGVDSTLKIQPAKLEDSAVYLCASSFSRDLNTEAFFGQGTRLTVV.

The V call is TRBV21-1, the J call TRBJ1-2; TRBD1 was called by the table and not checked on the DNA. TRBV21-1 is termed a pseudogene. This CDR3 contains 14 residues. CDR3 sequence (DNA): TGTGCCAGCAGTGGGGGACAGGGGCCCTATGGCTACACCTTC. Translation: CASSGGQGPYGYTF.

The gene calls are TRBV7-8 and TRBJ2-6; D is perhaps TRBD1 or TRBD2 (5 bases each). CDR1 and CDR2 (germline): SGHVS, FQNEAQ. The V end lost 1 base, the J end lost 0 bases, and 10 bases lay between the germline ends. This CDR3 contains 17 residues. Here the CDR3 DNA reads TGTGCCAGCAGCTTAGGAGGGGTGAGCTCTGGGGCCAACGTCCTGACTTTC. The encoded protein is CASSLGGVSSGANVLTF.

The gene calls are TRBV29-1 and TRBJ2-7; D ambiguous. Germline lookup yields CDR1 SQVTM and CDR2 ANQGSEA. Trimming removed 2 bases at V and 4 bases at J, with 15 bases between. The CDR3 spans 14 residues. Here the CDR3 DNA reads TGCAGCGTTGAATTTCGTGGTGTGGGTTACGAGCAGTACTTC. This encodes CSVEFRGVGYEQYF.

This clone appeared a few times. The chain has TRBV4-3 and TRBJ2-6, with D unresolved. The CDR3 runs 14 residues. Germline V gives CDR1 LGHNA, CDR2 YSLEER. With 4 bases removed from V and 2 bases from J, the gap between germline ends came to 6 bases. The CDR3 here is CASSPPTGANVLTF. CDR3 DNA: TGCGCCAGCAGCCCCCCGACTGGGGCCAACGTCCTGACTTTC.

This chain connects TRBV9 to TRBJ1-1; 9 bases align to TRBD1. V was pared by 4 bases and J by 1 base, with 5 bases of the junction left unmatched. Germline loops: CDR1 SGDLS, CDR2 YYNGEE. CDR3 size: 15 residues. The DNA of the CDR3 is TGTGCCAGCAGCACTGGGACAGGGACGAACACTGAAGCTTTCTTT. This sequence encodes CASSTGTGTNTEAFF.

V and J are TRBV4-3 and TRBJ1-2, with no clear D. The CDR3 is 14 amino acids. Trimming pared 0 bases from V and 2 bases from J, leaving 7 bases between. Germline V gives CDR1 LGHNA, CDR2 YSLEER. The CDR3 sequence: CASSQDVQNYGYTF. The CDR3 region has the DNA TGCGCCAGCAGCCAAGATGTACAGAACTATGGCTACACCTTC.

This clone was recorded only once. The chain uses TRBV6-4 and TRBJ2-2, with D perhaps matching TRBD2 (5 bases). Germline-derived CDR1 and CDR2 are MRHNA and SNTAGT. The V end was cut by 4 bases, the J end by 6 bases, with 12 bases between. The length of the CDR3 is 14 residues. CDR3 sequence: CASSASSGAGELFF. CDR3 coding DNA: TGTGCCAGCAGTGCATCGTCCGGGGCCGGGGAGCTGTTTTTT.

With respect to this clone: Other DNA sequences in the sample encode the same CDR3. The chain carries TRBV5-1 and TRBJ1-1; D call uncertain. Germline V gene data show CDR1 as SGHRS and CDR2 as YFSETQ. CDR3 length: 13 amino acids. Between the trimmed V and J ends, which lost 0 bases and 1 base, there was a span of 4 bases. The CDR3 DNA sequence: TGCGCCAGCAGCTTGGGAGGGAACACTGAAGCTTTCTTT. Protein sequence: CASSLGGNTEAFF.

V gene TRBV5-8 combines with J gene TRBJ2-2, with 7 bases identical to TRBD1. The junction had 5 bases not matched to a gene; V was cut back by 4 bases and J by 5 bases. The CDR3 covers 14 residues. Germline V gene data show CDR1 as SGHTS and CDR2 as YDEGEE. As DNA, the CDR3 is TGTGCCAGCAGCATTACAGGGGCTACCGGGGAGCTGTTTTTT. Protein product: CASSITGATGELFF.